These 8 T cell receptor beta chains originate from one sample sequenced in a study of T cells in Graves' hyperthyroidism and ophthalmopathy. RNA transcripts were the template for amplifying TCR beta CDR3 regions. HTBI primers were used for first-round RT-PCR of the TCR CDR3. TCRdb re-derived calls from the multiplex PCR reads in MiXCR, one entry per CDR3 protein. The sample lists some 350,000 distinct CDR3 sequences; roughly an eighth were seen once. Sequenced sample: blood. All receptors derive from a woman aged 40 to 50 with Graves' ophthalmopathy.

This clonotype was seen repeatedly, ten times or more. V gene TRBV12-3 or TRBV12-4 combines with J gene TRBJ1-2; D perhaps matches TRBD1 (6 bases). The V gene lost 5 bases and the J gene lost 6 bases, with 13 bases spanning the gap. This CDR3 comprises 13 residues. In DNA, the CDR3 is TGTGCCAGCAGTCCGGGACACCCAAATGGCTACACCTTC. It translates to CASSPGHPNGYTF.

The CDR3 protein is CASSLILEEDNEQFF. Here the CDR3 DNA reads TGTGCCAGCAGCTTGATTTTAGAAGAGGACAATGAGCAGTTCTTC. J is TRBJ2-1 and V is TRBV5-5; no reliable D call. The CDR3 runs 15 residues. Trimming removed 1 base from V and 5 bases from J, with 13 bases in between. From germline, CDR1 is SGHKS and CDR2 YYEKEE (reference sequence).

About this clonotype: A much larger clone differs from this one at a single base, so this may be a read error. The chain employs TRBV5-6 and TRBJ1-1; D is unresolved. CDR1 and CDR2 from the germline V gene are SGHDT and YYEEEE. Trimming removed 6 bases from V and 0 bases from J, with 15 bases in between. There are 15 residues in the CDR3. The CDR3 sequence: CASNKWAGLNTEAFF. CDR3 coding DNA: TGTGCCAGCAACAAATGGGCAGGTCTGAACACTGAAGCTTTCTTT.

Many counts were recorded for this clonotype. The chain combines TRBV10-3 with TRBJ2-5; 8 nucleotides match TRBD2. The CDR3 sequence is 14 residues long. In germline, CDR1 is ENHRY, CDR2 SYGVKD. V shed 10 bases, J shed 5 bases, and the junction held 12 bases outside the gene matches. The DNA of the CDR3 is TGTGCCAGCTGGGTCGGGCTAGCGGGCGAGACCCAGTACTTC. As protein: CASWVGLAGETQYF.

The rearrangement joins TRBV4-1 to TRBJ2-3; 9 nucleotides agree with TRBD2. Germline lookup yields CDR1 MGHRA and CDR2 YSYEKL. CDR3 length: 14 residues. The V gene end was trimmed by 4 bases and the J gene end by 5 bases; junction bases not matched to a gene: 4. Written as DNA, the CDR3 is TGCGCCAGCAGCCGCGGGGGGGCCAAAGATACGCAGTATTTT. Translation: CASSRGGAKDTQYF.

This clonotype was counted many times. The chain couples TRBV27 to TRBJ1-6; D is unclear. V lost 2 bases and J lost 4, with 9 bases in between. This CDR3 has 15 residues. The germline gives CDR1 MNHEY, CDR2 SMNVEV (reference sequence). This chain's CDR3 is CASSLVGFYNSPLHF. The CDR3 DNA follows: TGTGCCAGCAGTTTAGTGGGATTTTATAATTCACCCCTCCACTTT.

This clonotype was observed a few times. The CDR3 DNA reads TGTGCCAGCAGCTTAGTCGTATCGGCCTCTGGAAACACCATATATTTT. This gives the protein CASSLVVSASGNTIYF. V and J are TRBV11-3 and TRBJ1-3, with D uncertain. The CDR3 has 16 residues. V gave up 1 base and J gave up 0 bases, with 10 bases separating them. Germline V lookup: CDR1 SGHNT, CDR2 YENEEA.

About this clonotype itself: A read error may be the cause here, since a much bigger clone is one base away. This is likely a read error, given that the CDR3 carries no conserved phenylalanine or tryptophan at its end. The chain carries TRBV28 and TRBJ2-7, with D perhaps matching TRBD2 (5 bases). Germline V lookup: CDR1 MDHEN, CDR2 SYDVKM. Trimming cost V 3 bases and J 1 base, with 10 bases left between them. The CDR3 is 14 amino acids. The CDR3 protein is CASSFHGDSYEQYS. In DNA, the CDR3 is TGTGCCAGCAGTTTTCACGGGGATTCCTACGAGCAGTACTCC.